This entry describes one T cell receptor (beta chain). Its antigen is currently not known. Qualities for individual bases were not recorded, and no much larger clone is one base off. Donors were healthy HIV-negative adults with no recently reported acute infections or vaccinations. All donors were Caucasian adults living in Nashville, Tennessee, USA. Magnetic negative selection was used to enrich CD4+ T cells, after which naive cells were positively selected on CD45RA and the negative fraction became the memory subset. After blood collection by leukapheresis, PBMCs were isolated using Ficoll-Histopaque density gradient centrifugation and then cryopreserved in the vapor phase of liquid nitrogen. Analytical flow cytometry was used to check the purity and quantity of each magnetically sorted T cell population. Each sorted fraction had its genomic DNA isolated and then quantified by UV absorbance on a Nanodrop 2000c.

CDR1 and CDR2, looked up from the germline V gene (reference sequence), are SEHNR and FQNEAQ. The CDR3 starts with the cysteine, ends with the phenylalanine, and has 15 residues. The DNA shown is the 45-base CDR3, in frame from base 1. Trimming takes 2 bases from V and 5 bases from J, and the germline ends sit 15 bases apart. TCR CDR3 regions were amplified from genomic DNA by multiplex PCR using the deep immunoSEQ assay. Genomic DNA extracted from each cell subset was distributed evenly over all wells of several immunoSEQ 96-well plates, and each plate served as one replicate. Each replicate PCR for sorted subsets received about 0.2 ug genomic DNA, equal to 28,000 or so T cell genomes. Purified libraries were quantified with a Qubit 3.0 fluorometer, sized on a Bioanalyzer 2100, and re-quantified with the KAPA Library Quantification kit. Each immunoSEQ 96-well plate was sequenced on its own single-read 150-cycle Illumina NextSeq 550 flow cell. As for the authors' bioinformatics: Because the immunoSEQ output included only junctional sequences and no quality scores, the filtering could not be the same as the filtering used for full-length reads. Sequences were annotated with PyIR, a Python wrapper for IgBLAST v1.9, using IMGT germline references to assign V/J genes and CDR3. Reads were filtered out if the reads had weak V/J assignments (E-value above 1e-6), no CDR3, stop codons, out-of-frame junctions, or ambiguous translated residues. V3J clonotypes were defined by identical inferred V gene, J gene, and CDR3 amino acid sequence. The percentage overlap between two repertoires was calculated by dividing the number of shared unique clonotypes by the size of the smaller repertoire. Three approaches were used to assess repertoire richness: RTK rarefaction, the Chao1 estimator, and Recon v2.1 estimates of unobserved clonotypes. Generation probabilities were computed with OLGA for all TCRbeta clonotypes obtained by the gDNA method from a few donors. TCRdb's version of the immuneACCESS table is confined to in-frame rearrangements and falls short of the full clone set. An unresolved V gene accounts for under half of the shortfall where checked; the remainder is of unknown origin. V and J calls plus clone size are reproduced from that table; the DNA served to infer D and trimming. For this sample the table gives more than 2 million clones, of which 85% to 95% were detected only once. Approximately 0.13% of the sample belongs to the ten largest clones.

These data are taken from a study of shared clonotypes between healthy human individuals (TCRdb year 2020). In terms of the full investigation: A few men and a couple of women, aged 18 to 49 years, made up the cohort. For each donor, CD4 naive and CD4 memory were each given three plates, CD8 naive was given two plates, and CD8 memory was given one plate. To estimate repertoire size and how much clonotypes are shared between individuals, the study performed deep sequencing of blood TCR repertoires from roughly five healthy adults. Libraries were prepared and TCR repertoires were sequenced by different laboratories using diverse techniques, in order to increase sequencing depth and limit assay-specific biases. Leukapheresis yielded between about 0.94 and 9.5 billion PBMCs per donor.

What the research found in general, with its limitations: The genetic and exposure-history diversity represented was limited by the small number of donors. Based on pairwise subsampling, the degree of clonotype sharing among donors was expected to be affected by sequencing depth. Approximately 5% of naive CD4, approximately 3.7% of naive CD8, 2.3% of memory CD4, and about 0.4% of memory CD8 clonotypes were shared across a few donors. Clonotypes shared by all four sorted-subset donors showed higher generation probabilities than non-shared clonotypes. Naive subsets generally had larger estimated clonotype richness than memory subsets did. Incomplete sequencing was indicated by rarefaction of sorted-subset datasets, despite the large sequencing depth. Sampling was limited to blood, and TCR repertoires in tissue likely differ from TCR repertoires in blood.

Material for sequencing was naive CD4+ T cells sorted from blood. The sample's cell subset or site label is to be understood as: CD45RA+ positively selected. This clonotype was obtained from a man aged 18 to 29 in good health. The rearrangement joined TRBV7-9 to TRBJ1-2; the D gene cannot be named for sure. The CDR3 in this case is CASSLIPQDAYGYTF. The DNA sequence follows: TGTGCCAGCAGCTTAATCCCCCAGGATGCATATGGCTACACCTTC.